This TCR beta chain was found in a study of type 1 regulatory T cells. This clonotype occurred a few times. Its specificity is unknown. Trimming pared 3 bases from V and 2 bases from J, leaving 13 bases between. This CDR3 is built from 15 residues. Germline lookup yields CDR1 KGHSH and CDR2 LQKENI. TCRdb recomputed calls from the reads with MiXCR, one row per CDR3 protein. The repertoire holds 68,000 or so distinct CDR3 sequences, with roughly 49% as singletons. This rearrangement joins TRBV18 to TRBJ1-2; D is possibly TRBD1 (6 bases). The sample consisted of cultured non-Tr1 T cells, either the whole culture or a sorted T cell fraction (not recorded which). The receptor was isolated from a human donor in good health. The CDR3 nucleotides read TGTGCCAGCTCACCCCCAAACAGGGCAAACTATGGCTACACCTTC. Translated, it gives CASSPPNRANYGYTF.